These 9 T cell receptor beta chains were all obtained from the same sample, sequenced in a study of T cell repertoires in cytomegalovirus infection. TCRdb fed the reads into MiXCR, producing one record per CDR3 protein. The top ten clones hold around 2.6% of a sample with approximately 700,000 distinct CDR3 sequences, approximately 40% of them seen once. Material: PBMCs. The receptors stem from a human donor in good health (CMV status not recorded). Some clones in this sample may be carry-over from other donors' samples.

The J gene is TRBJ2-7, the V gene TRBV7-4, with D perhaps matching TRBD2 (7 bases). CDR1 is SGHVT and CDR2 is SQSDAQ in the germline V gene. This CDR3 spans 13 amino acids. Deletions cut 5 bases from V and 5 bases from J, with 13 bases between. The CDR3 loop reads CASSHLGGDEQYF. The CDR3 DNA sequence: TGTGCCAGCAGCCACTTAGGGGGGGACGAGCAGTACTTC. Drawing the rest from reference TRBV7-4 and TRBJ2-7, the complete variable domain is GAGVSQSPRYKVAKRGRDVALRCDSISGHVTLYWYRQTLGQGSEVLTYSQSDAQRDKSGRPSGRFSAERPERSVSTLKIQRTEQGDSAVYLCASSHLGGDEQYFGPGTRLTVT.

Concerning this clonotype: One end of the junction does not line up with germline, which may come from a read error. This chain joins TRBV2 and TRBJ1-1; D remains ambiguous. Germline-derived CDR1 and CDR2 are SNHLY and FYNNEI. CDR3 length: 12 amino acids. DNA for the CDR3: TGTGCCAGCAGAGAAGAGAACACTGAAGCTTTCTTT. It codes for CASREENTEAFF.

The chain has TRBV15 and TRBJ1-2; D remains ambiguous. CDR1 LNHNV and CDR2 YYDKDF come from the germline V gene (reference sequence). The ends were cut back, 0 bases at V and 9 bases at J, with 11 bases in the middle. The CDR3 has 13 residues. The CDR3 region has the DNA TGTGCCACCAGCAGAGATCTGAAGGACCGCTACACCTTC. This codes for CATSRDLKDRYTF.

This clonotype was seen at least ten times. CDR3 DNA sequence: TGTGCCAGCAGCTTGGGTAGGGACACTGAAGCTTTCTTT. This codes for CASSLGRDTEAFF. V usage is TRBV11-2 and J usage is TRBJ1-1; D unresolved. Per germline, CDR1 SGHAT and CDR2 FQNNGV. The CDR3 sequence is 13 residues long. Trimming stripped 3 bases from V and 3 bases from J, with 8 bases between.

Comments on this clonotype: At one boundary the junction diverges from the germline segment, which might be a read error. The chain couples TRBV7-3 to TRBJ2-3; D assignment may be TRBD1 or TRBD2 (5 bases each). CDR3 size: 14 residues. CDR1 is SGHTA and CDR2 is FQGTGA in the germline V gene. Here the CDR3 reads CASSPGTTSDTLYF. In DNA, the CDR3 is TGTGCCAGCAGCCCCGGGACCACGTCAGATACGCTGTATTTT.

The rearrangement uses TRBV6-5 and TRBJ2-7; D tentatively fits TRBD1 or TRBD2 (5 bases each). V lost 6 bases and J 5 bases, leaving 26 bases between the germline ends. The germline gives CDR1 MNHEY, CDR2 SVGAGI. The CDR3 runs 17 residues. CDR3 residues: CASRVSGRTSDRHEQYF. The CDR3 nucleotides read TGTGCCAGCAGAGTGTCGGGGCGGACGTCGGATCGCCACGAGCAGTACTTC.

This clonotype was counted between two and nine times. CDR3 bases: TGTGCCAGTATCCCGGGACAGGGGACGTCTGGCTACACCTTC. This gives the protein CASIPGQGTSGYTF. V gene TRBV19 combines with J gene TRBJ1-2; 10 positions match TRBD1. The CDR3 sequence is 14 residues long. Trimming cost V 7 bases and J 7 bases; bases outside gene matches: 9. CDR1 is LNHDA and CDR2 is SQIVND in the germline V gene (reference sequence).

This clonotype appeared a few times. The chain has TRBV18 and TRBJ1-1; no clear D. In germline, CDR1 is KGHSH, CDR2 LQKENI. The length of the CDR3 is 16 residues. Trimming removed 1 base at V and 0 bases at J, with 12 bases between. The CDR3 spells CASSPRRQNMNTEAFF. CDR3 coding DNA: TGTGCCAGCTCACCACGGCGTCAGAACATGAACACTGAAGCTTTCTTT.

The chain couples TRBV5-6 to TRBJ2-1; TRBD2 aligns across 7 bases. The CDR3 runs 12 residues. V was pared by 4 bases and J by 11 bases, with 6 bases of the junction left unmatched. Germline lookup yields CDR1 SGHDT and CDR2 YYEEEE. CDR3 bases: TGTGCCAGCAGCCCGTCGACTAGCAAGCAGTTCTTC. Protein product: CASSPSTSKQFF.